One T cell receptor beta chain is described in this entry. Its target is not known. These data come from a study of CD8 T cells in ankylosing spondylitis. Study findings and constraints: A motif in TCR beta, a set of about 8 highly homologous variants, appeared characteristic of ankylosing spondylitis blood. Disease-linked clones reportedly concentrated significantly in matched ankylosing spondylitis synovial fluid. Clones linked to the disease showed a CD8+ phenotype. They occurred at relatively low frequencies in peripheral blood.

The germline V gene has CDR1 MNHNS and CDR2 SASEGT. J gave up 5 bases and V 5 bases, and 9 bases lay outside the gene matches. CDR3 size: 14 residues. TCRdb recomputed calls from the 5' RACE reads with MiXCR, one row per CDR3 protein. The repertoire includes some 450,000 distinct CDR3 sequences, over 15% of them detected once, and approximately 0.97% sits in the top ten. The sequencing sample was made of blood, either unsorted or a sorted T cell fraction (not recorded which). The rearrangement links TRBV6-1 to TRBJ2-7, with 7 bases that match TRBD1. This receptor was taken from a male donor with ankylosing spondylitis. This CDR3 reads CASSTTGVGDEQYF. The CDR3 DNA reads as TGTGCCAGCAGTACAACAGGGGTAGGCGACGAGCAGTACTTC.